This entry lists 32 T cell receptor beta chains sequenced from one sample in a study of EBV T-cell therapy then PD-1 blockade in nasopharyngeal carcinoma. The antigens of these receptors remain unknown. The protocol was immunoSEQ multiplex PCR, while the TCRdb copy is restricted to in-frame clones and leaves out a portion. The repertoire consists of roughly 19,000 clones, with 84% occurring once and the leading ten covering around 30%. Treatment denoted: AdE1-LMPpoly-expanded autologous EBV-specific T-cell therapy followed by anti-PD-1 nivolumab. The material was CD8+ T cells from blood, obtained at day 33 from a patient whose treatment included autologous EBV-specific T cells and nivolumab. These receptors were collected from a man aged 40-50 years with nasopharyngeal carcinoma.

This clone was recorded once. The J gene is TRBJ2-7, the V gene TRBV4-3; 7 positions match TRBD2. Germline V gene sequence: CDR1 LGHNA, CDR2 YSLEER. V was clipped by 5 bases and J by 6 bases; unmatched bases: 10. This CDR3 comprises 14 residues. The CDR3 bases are TGCGCCAGCAGCGAGCGGGACGGTACCTCCGAGCAGTACTTC. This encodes CASSERDGTSEQYF.

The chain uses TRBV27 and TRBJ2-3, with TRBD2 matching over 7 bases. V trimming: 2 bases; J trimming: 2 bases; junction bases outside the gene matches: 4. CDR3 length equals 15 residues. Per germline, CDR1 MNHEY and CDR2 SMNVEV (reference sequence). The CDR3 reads CASSLLGGNTDTQYF. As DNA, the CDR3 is TGTGCCAGCAGTTTACTCGGGGGGAACACAGATACGCAGTATTTT.

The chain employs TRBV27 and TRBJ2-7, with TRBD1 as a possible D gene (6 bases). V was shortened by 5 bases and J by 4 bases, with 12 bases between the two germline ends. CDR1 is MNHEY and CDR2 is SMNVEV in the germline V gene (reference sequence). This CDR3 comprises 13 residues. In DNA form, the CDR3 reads TGTGCCAGCAGTACAGGGTTACGGTACGAGCAGTACTTC. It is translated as CASSTGLRYEQYF.

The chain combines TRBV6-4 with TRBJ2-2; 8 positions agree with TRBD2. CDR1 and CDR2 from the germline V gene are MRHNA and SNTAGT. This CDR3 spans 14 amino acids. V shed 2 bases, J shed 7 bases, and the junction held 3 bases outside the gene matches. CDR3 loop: CASSDGLASGELFF. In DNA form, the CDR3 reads TGTGCCAGCAGTGACGGACTAGCTAGCGGGGAGCTGTTTTTT.

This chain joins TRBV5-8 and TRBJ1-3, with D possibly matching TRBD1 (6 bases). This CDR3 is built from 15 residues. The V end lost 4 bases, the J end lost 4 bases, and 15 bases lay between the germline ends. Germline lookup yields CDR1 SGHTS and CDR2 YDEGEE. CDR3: CASSPAGGRGNTIYF. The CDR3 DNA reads TGTGCCAGCAGCCCTGCGGGGGGCAGAGGAAACACCATATATTTT.

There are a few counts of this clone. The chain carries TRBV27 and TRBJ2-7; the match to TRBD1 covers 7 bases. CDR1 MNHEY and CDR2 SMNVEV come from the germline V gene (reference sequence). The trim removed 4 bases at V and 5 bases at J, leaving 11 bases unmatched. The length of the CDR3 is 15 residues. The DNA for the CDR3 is TGTGCCAGCAGTTCCCCTCGACAGGGAACGAACGAGCAGTACTTC. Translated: CASSSPRQGTNEQYF.

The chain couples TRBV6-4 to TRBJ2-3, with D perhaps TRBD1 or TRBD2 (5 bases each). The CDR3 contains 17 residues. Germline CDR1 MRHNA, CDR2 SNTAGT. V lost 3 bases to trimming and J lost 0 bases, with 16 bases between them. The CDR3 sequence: CASSELAGTGSTDTQYF. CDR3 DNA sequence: TGTGCCAGCAGTGAGCTAGCCGGGACGGGAAGCACAGATACGCAGTATTTT.

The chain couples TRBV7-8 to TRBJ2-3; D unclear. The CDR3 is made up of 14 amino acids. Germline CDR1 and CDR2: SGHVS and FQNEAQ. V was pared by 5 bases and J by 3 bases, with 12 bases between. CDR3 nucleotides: TGTGCCAGCAGCCCGGCGGACGGAACAGATACGCAGTATTTT. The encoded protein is CASSPADGTDTQYF.

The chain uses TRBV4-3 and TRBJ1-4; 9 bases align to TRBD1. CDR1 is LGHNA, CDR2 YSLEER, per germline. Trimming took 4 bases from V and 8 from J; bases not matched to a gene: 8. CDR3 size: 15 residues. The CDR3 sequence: CASSPRTGDLEKLFF. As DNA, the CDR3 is TGCGCCAGCAGCCCTCGGACAGGGGATCTGGAAAAACTGTTTTTT.

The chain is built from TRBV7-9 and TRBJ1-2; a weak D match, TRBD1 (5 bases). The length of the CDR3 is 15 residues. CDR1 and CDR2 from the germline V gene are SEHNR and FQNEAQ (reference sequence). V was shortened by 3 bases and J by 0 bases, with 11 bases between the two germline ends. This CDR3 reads CASSLGPRANYGYTF. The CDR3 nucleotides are TGTGCCAGCAGCTTGGGGCCCCGAGCTAACTATGGCTACACCTTC.

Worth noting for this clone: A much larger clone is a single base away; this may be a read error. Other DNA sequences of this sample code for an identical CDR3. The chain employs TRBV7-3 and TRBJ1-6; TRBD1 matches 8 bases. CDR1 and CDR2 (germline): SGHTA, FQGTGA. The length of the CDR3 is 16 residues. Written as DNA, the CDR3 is TGTGCCAGCAGCGAGTTCGGACAGGGAAGGGGATCACCTCTCCACTTT. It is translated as CASSEFGQGRGSPLHF. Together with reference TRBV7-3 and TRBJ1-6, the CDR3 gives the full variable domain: GAGVSQTPSNKVTEKGKYVELRCDPISGHTALYWYRQSLGQGPEFLIYFQGTGAADDSGLPNDRFFAVRPEGSVSTLKIQRTERGDSAVYLCASSEFGQGRGSPLHFGNGTRLTVT.

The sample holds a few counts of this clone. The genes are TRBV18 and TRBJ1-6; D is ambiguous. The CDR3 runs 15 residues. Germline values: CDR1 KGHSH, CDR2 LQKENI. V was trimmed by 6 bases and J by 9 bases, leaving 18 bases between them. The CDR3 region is CASSLVGSEGSPLHF. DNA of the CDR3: TGTGCCAGCTCCCTGGTAGGGTCAGAAGGTTCACCCCTCCACTTT.

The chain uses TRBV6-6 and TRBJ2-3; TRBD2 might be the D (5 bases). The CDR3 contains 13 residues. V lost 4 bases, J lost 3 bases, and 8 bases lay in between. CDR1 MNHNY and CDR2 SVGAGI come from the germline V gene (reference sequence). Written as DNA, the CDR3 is TGTGCCAGCAGTTGGCTAGCAACAGATACGCAGTATTTT. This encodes CASSWLATDTQYF.

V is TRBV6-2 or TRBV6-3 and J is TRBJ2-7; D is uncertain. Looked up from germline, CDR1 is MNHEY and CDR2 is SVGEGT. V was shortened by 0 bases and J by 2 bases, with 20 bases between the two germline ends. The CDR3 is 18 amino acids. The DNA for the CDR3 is TGTGCCAGCAGTTACTCCGTCTATGCGATGGGGTTGGCCTACGAGCAGTACTTC. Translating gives CASSYSVYAMGLAYEQYF.

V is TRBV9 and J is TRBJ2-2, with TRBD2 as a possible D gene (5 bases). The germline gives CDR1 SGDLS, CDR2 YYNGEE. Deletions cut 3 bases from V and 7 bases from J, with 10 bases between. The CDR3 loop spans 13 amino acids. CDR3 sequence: CASSEGGLGELFF. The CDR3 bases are TGTGCCAGCAGCGAGGGCGGGCTCGGGGAGCTGTTTTTT.

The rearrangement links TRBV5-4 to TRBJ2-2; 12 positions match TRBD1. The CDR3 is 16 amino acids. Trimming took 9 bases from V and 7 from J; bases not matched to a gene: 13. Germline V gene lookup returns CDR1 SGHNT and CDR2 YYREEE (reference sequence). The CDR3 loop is CAILSPGQGAGGELFF. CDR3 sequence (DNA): TGTGCCATCCTTTCCCCGGGACAGGGGGCAGGCGGGGAGCTGTTTTTT.

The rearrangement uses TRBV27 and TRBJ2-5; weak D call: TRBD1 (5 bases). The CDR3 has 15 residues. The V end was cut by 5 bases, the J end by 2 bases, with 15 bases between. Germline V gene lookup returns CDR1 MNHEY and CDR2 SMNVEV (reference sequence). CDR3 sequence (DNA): TGTGCCAGCAGTCCTAGACAGCTTCAACAAGAGACCCAGTACTTC. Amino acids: CASSPRQLQQETQYF.

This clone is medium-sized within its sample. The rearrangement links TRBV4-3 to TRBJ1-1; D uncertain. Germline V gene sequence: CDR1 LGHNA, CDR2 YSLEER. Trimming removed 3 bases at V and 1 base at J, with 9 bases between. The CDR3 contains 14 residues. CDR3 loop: CASSHMTANTEAFF. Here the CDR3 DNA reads TGCGCCAGCAGCCACATGACGGCGAACACTGAAGCTTTCTTT.

CDR3 in DNA: TGTGCCAGCAGTTACATTAAGGGCCTCGAGCAGTACTTC. Amino acids: CASSYIKGLEQYF. The gene calls are TRBV6-2 or TRBV6-3 and TRBJ2-7; D is uncertain. Trimming removed 2 bases from V and 6 bases from J, with 11 bases in between. Germline loops: CDR1 MNHEY, CDR2 SVGEGT. The CDR3 runs 13 residues.

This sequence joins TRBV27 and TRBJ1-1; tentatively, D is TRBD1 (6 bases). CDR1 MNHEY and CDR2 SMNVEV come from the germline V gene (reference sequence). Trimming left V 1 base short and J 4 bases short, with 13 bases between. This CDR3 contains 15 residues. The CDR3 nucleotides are TGTGCCAGCAGTTTATTACCGCTAGGGGGCACTGAAGCTTTCTTT. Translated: CASSLLPLGGTEAFF.

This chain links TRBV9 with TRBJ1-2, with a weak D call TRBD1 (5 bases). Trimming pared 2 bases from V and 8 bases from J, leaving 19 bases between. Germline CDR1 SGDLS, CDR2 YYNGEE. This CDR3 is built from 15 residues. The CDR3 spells CASSVWDYGRGGYTF. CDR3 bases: TGTGCCAGCAGCGTGTGGGACTACGGGAGAGGCGGCTACACCTTC.

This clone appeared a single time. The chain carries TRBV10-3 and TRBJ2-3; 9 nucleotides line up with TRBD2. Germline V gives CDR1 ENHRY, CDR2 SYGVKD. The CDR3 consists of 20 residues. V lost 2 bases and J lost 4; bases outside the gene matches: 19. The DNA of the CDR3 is TGTGCCATCAGTGAGCCTTTGGGCGGGGGGGCCTTGCATCTTCCAGATACGCAGTATTTT. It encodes CAISEPLGGGALHLPDTQYF.

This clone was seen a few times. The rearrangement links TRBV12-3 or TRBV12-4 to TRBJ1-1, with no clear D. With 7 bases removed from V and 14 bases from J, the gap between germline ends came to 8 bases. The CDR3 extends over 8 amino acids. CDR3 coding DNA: TGTGCCAGCACCCCGCGCTTCTTT. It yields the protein CASTPRFF.

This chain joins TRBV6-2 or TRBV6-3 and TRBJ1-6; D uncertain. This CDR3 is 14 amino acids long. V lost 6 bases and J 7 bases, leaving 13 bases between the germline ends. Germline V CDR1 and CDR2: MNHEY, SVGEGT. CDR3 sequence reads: CASSQNRENSPLHF. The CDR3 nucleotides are TGTGCCAGCAGCCAGAACAGAGAAAATTCACCCCTCCACTTT.

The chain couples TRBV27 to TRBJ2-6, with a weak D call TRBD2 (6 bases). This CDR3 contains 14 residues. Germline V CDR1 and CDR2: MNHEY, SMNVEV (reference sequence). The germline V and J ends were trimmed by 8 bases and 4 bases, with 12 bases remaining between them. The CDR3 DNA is TGTGCCAGCGGGCGGAGGGCCGGGGCCAACGTCCTGACTTTC. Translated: CASGRRAGANVLTF.

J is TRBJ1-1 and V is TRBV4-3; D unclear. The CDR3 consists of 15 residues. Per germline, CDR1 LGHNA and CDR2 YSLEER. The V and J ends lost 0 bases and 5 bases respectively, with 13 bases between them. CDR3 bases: TGCGCCAGCAGCCAAGAGTGGCAGGTCAGGACTGAAGCTTTCTTT. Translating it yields CASSQEWQVRTEAFF.

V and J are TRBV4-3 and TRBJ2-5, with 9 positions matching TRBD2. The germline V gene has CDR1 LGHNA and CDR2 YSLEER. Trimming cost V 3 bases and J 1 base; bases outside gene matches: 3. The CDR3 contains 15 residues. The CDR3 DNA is TGCGCCAGCAGCCAGGAGCGGGGGGCCCAAGAGACCCAGTACTTC. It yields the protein CASSQERGAQETQYF.

CDR3 loop: CASSSMGEQYF. DNA for the CDR3: TGTGCCAGCAGCTCGATGGGCGAGCAGTACTTC. V usage is TRBV7-9 and J usage is TRBJ2-7, with unresolved D. The CDR3 consists of 11 residues. The ends were cut back, 4 bases at V and 6 bases at J, with 7 bases in the middle. Germline V lookup: CDR1 SEHNR, CDR2 FQNEAQ (reference sequence).

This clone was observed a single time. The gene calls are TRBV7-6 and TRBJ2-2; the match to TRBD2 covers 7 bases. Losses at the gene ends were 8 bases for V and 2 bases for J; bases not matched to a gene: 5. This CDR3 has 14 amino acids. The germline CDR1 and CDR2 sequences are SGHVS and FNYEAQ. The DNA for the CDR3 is TGTGCCAGCCGGGGGGTAGTCAACACCGGGGAGCTGTTTTTT. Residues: CASRGVVNTGELFF.

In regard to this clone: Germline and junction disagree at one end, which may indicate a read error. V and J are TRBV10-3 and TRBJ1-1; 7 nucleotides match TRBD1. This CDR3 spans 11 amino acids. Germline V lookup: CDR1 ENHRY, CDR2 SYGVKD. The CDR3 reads CAINTGTEFIF. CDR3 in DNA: TGTGCCATCAACACCGGGACAGAATTTATCTTT.

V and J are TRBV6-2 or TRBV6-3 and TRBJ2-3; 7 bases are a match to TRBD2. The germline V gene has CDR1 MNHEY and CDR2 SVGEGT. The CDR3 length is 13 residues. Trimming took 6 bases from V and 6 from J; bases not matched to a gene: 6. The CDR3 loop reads CASSRTRSDTQYF. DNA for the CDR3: TGTGCCAGCAGCCGGACTAGGAGCGATACGCAGTATTTT.

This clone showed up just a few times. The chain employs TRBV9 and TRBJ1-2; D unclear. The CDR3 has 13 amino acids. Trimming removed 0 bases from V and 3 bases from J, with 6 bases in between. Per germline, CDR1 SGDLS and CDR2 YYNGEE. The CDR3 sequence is CASSVGQDYGYTF. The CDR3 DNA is TGTGCCAGCAGCGTAGGCCAAGACTATGGCTACACCTTC. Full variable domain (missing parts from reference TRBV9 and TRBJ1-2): DSGVTQTPKHLITATGQRVTLRCSPRSGDLSVYWYQQSLDQGLQFLIQYYNGEERAKGNILERFSAQQFPDLHSELNLSSLELGDSALYFCASSVGQDYGYTFGSGTRLTVV.